The 11 T cell receptor beta chains below were found in one sample sequenced in a study of beta chain features in type 1 diabetes. Study-level findings and limits: TCRB CDR3 length was moderately but significantly reduced in all four CD4+ subsets of Type 1 diabetes patients.

No antigen has been identified for these receptors. Since all of the isolated RNA was reverse transcribed, expressed TCRB transcripts were what got sequenced. Sequencing was performed with immunoSEQ multiplex PCR; in TCRdb, only in-frame clones are kept and a portion is missing. The sample holds about 170,000 clones; almost 8% are singletons and the top ten take approximately 0.54%. The sequenced material came from central memory CD4+ T cells from blood. These receptors were obtained from a man aged 18 to 29 with type 1 diabetes.

The chain recombines TRBV7-9 with TRBJ2-5; 8 bases map to TRBD2. Germline CDR1 reads SEHNR; CDR2 reads FQNEAQ (reference sequence). The trim removed 5 bases at V and 4 bases at J, leaving 9 bases unmatched. The CDR3 spans 15 residues. CDR3 protein: CASSRSLAGGETQYF. For the CDR3, the DNA is TGTGCCAGCAGCCGTTCTCTGGCGGGGGGAGAGACCCAGTACTTC.

Only a few counts were recorded for this clone. V gene TRBV7-2 combines with J gene TRBJ1-5; D may be TRBD1 (5 bases). Trimming took off 1 base at V and 7 bases at J, with 14 bases between the two ends. This CDR3 has 15 residues. Germline V lookup: CDR1 SGHTA, CDR2 FQGNSA. CDR3 sequence reads: CASSLDGGVGQPQHF. The CDR3 nucleotides read TGTGCCAGCAGCTTAGATGGAGGGGTCGGACAGCCCCAGCATTTT.

This clone was seen once. The chain is built from TRBV12-5 and TRBJ2-3, with 9 bases aligning to TRBD2. Germline-derived CDR1 and CDR2 are LGHNT and FRNRAP. V lost 8 bases to trimming and J lost 7 bases; unmatched junction nucleotides: 10. The length of the CDR3 is 14 residues. The CDR3 loop is CASRLAGEDNTQYF. CDR3 coding DNA: TGTGCTAGTCGATTAGCGGGAGAAGACAATACGCAGTATTTT.

The V gene is TRBV4-1, the J gene TRBJ2-3; 12 bases align to TRBD2. V lost 4 bases to trimming and J lost 1 base; unmatched junction nucleotides: 6. This CDR3 is 17 amino acids long. Per germline, CDR1 MGHRA and CDR2 YSYEKL. The CDR3 DNA reads as TGCGCCAGCAGCCGACTAGCGGGAGCCAGTGGCACAGATACGCAGTATTTT. Protein product: CASSRLAGASGTDTQYF.

This clone was seen a few times. The V call is TRBV6-5, the J call TRBJ2-6; D not certain. The V gene's germline CDR1 is MNHEY and CDR2 SVGAGI. The CDR3 sequence is 14 residues long. Deletions cut 6 bases from V and 2 bases from J, with 8 bases between. DNA of the CDR3: TGTGCCAGCAGGAGAATGACTGGGGCCAACGTCCTGACTTTC. Its translation: CASRRMTGANVLTF.

The chain carries TRBV11-2 and TRBJ1-1; tentatively, D is TRBD1 (5 bases). Trimming cost V 0 bases and J 5 bases, with 10 bases left between them. CDR1 is SGHAT, CDR2 FQNNGV, per germline. The CDR3 is made up of 14 amino acids. The CDR3 here is CASSLDVGGTEAFF. CDR3 in DNA: TGTGCCAGCAGCTTAGATGTCGGGGGGACTGAAGCTTTCTTT.

This clone was seen a few times. This chain uses TRBV29-1 with TRBJ2-4, with a tentative D call TRBD2 (6 bases). V was cut by 1 base and J by 11 bases, with 21 bases left in between. Germline V gives CDR1 SQVTM, CDR2 ANQGSEA. The CDR3 has 15 residues. CDR3 in amino acids: CSVEGGWGDQFFQYF. The CDR3 DNA reads TGCAGCGTTGAAGGAGGATGGGGGGATCAGTTCTTTCAGTACTTC.

The chain is built from TRBV20-1 and TRBJ1-2; no clear D gene. This CDR3 contains 11 residues. CDR1 DFQATT and CDR2 SNEGSKA come from the germline V gene (reference sequence). V was cut by 5 bases and J by 2 bases, with 6 bases left in between. In DNA, the CDR3 is TGCAGTGCTTACACGAACTATGGCTACACCTTC. This codes for CSAYTNYGYTF.

This clone was seen more than once but under ten times. The chain uses TRBV19 and TRBJ2-7, with TRBD1 identical over 10 bases. The ends lost 6 bases at V and 1 base at J; junction bases unmatched: 9. CDR3 size: 16 residues. Germline values: CDR1 LNHDA, CDR2 SQIVND (reference sequence). The chain's CDR3 is CASSGLTGGLSYEQYF. DNA for the CDR3: TGTGCCAGTAGCGGATTGACAGGGGGCCTTTCCTACGAGCAGTACTTC.

J is TRBJ2-5 and V is TRBV19, with 10 nucleotides matching TRBD2. This CDR3 has 15 residues. Germline V gene sequence: CDR1 LNHDA, CDR2 SQIVND (reference sequence). V was clipped by 1 base and J by 9 bases; unmatched bases: 8. CDR3 protein: CASSIGSGGLRAQYF. The CDR3 DNA is TGTGCCAGTAGTATAGGTAGCGGGGGGCTGCGGGCCCAGTACTTC. The full variable domain, its missing parts supplied by reference TRBV19 and TRBJ2-5, is DGGITQSPKYLFRKEGQNVTLSCEQNLNHDAMYWYRQDPGQGLRLIYYSQIVNDFQKGDIAEGYSVSREKKESFPLTVTSAQKNPTAFYLCASSIGSGGLRAQYFGPGTRLLVL.

This chain links TRBV28 with TRBJ2-5; 8 bases fit TRBD1. The CDR3 runs 14 residues. From germline, CDR1 is MDHEN and CDR2 SYDVKM. Trimming cost V 2 bases and J 5 bases; bases outside gene matches: 4. CDR3 residues: CASSLGTGSETQYF. The CDR3 DNA sequence: TGTGCCAGCAGTTTAGGGACAGGCAGTGAGACCCAGTACTTC. Full variable domain (rest looked up from reference TRBV28 and TRBJ2-5): DVKVTQSSRYLVKRTGEKVFLECVQDMDHENMFWYRQDPGLGLRLIYFSYDVKMKEKGDIPEGYSVSREKKERFSLILESASTNQTSMYLCASSLGTGSETQYFGPGTRLLVL.